This T cell receptor beta chain was recorded in a study of cytomegalovirus exposure and HLA in healthy donors. Notes on the study in general: Reportedly, TCR beta sequences accurately predicted HLA-A and HLA-B alleles in most subjects. A list of about 180 TCR beta chains associated with cytomegalovirus was given. Productive status was seen about 90% or about 30% of the time for most TCR beta V segments in an earlier analysis. Rarity held for most TCR sequences, but there were some public TCRs that occurred in many donors.

With regard to this clone: Antigen unknown.

The germline V gene encodes CDR1 LGHNA and CDR2 YSLEER. Unmatched junction bases numbered 12, after V lost 0 bases and J lost 4 bases. The CDR3 contains 17 residues. This PCR relied on a set of 60 Vbeta primers and 13 Jbeta primers. Produced via immunoSEQ multiplex PCR; TCRdb's table is partial and in-frame only. The data contain some 150,000 clones, around four fifths of them singletons. Sequenced input: PBMCs. The receptor comes from a woman between 35 and 50 years old in good health and CMV-seronegative. The genes are TRBV4-3 and TRBJ2-7, with 7 bases identical to TRBD2. The CDR3 loop is CASSQESLADKGYEQYF. CDR3 coding DNA: TGCGCCAGCAGCCAAGAGAGCCTAGCGGACAAGGGTTACGAGCAGTACTTC.